The 15 T cell receptor beta chains below were found in one sample sequenced in a study of T cell responses to AZD1222 COVID-19 vaccine. Here immunoSEQ multiplex PCR was the method, and the copy in TCRdb shows in-frame clones only, minus some. The sample has 100,000 to 150,000 clones; approximately 90% are singletons. The specimen comprised peripheral blood, sampled on day 0 of AZD1222 vaccination. These receptors were obtained from an adult in good health.

The J gene is TRBJ1-5, the V gene TRBV19; maybe TRBD1 (5 bases). Germline loops: CDR1 LNHDA, CDR2 SQIVND (reference sequence). V lost 5 bases and J 6 bases, leaving 14 bases between the germline ends. This CDR3 contains 14 residues. CDR3 DNA: TGTGCCAGTAGTCCCTGGGACGGCGGTCAGCCCCAGCATTTT. Translating it yields CASSPWDGGQPQHF. The whole variable domain, remainder taken from reference TRBV19 and TRBJ1-5, is DGGITQSPKYLFRKEGQNVTLSCEQNLNHDAMYWYRQDPGQGLRLIYYSQIVNDFQKGDIAEGYSVSREKKESFPLTVTSAQKNPTAFYLCASSPWDGGQPQHFGDGTRLSIL.

The gene calls are TRBV27 and TRBJ2-1; 7 bases map to TRBD2. Unmatched junction bases numbered 8, after V lost 0 bases and J lost 0 bases. This CDR3 has 18 amino acids. The V gene's germline CDR1 is MNHEY and CDR2 SMNVEV (reference sequence). In DNA form, the CDR3 reads TGTGCCAGCAGTTTATCGCGTGGCGGGGGAAGCTCCTACAATGAGCAGTTCTTC. This sequence encodes CASSLSRGGGSSYNEQFF.

This chain joins TRBV11-1 and TRBJ2-3; 10 bases fit TRBD1. J was trimmed by 6 bases and V by 6 bases; bases with no gene match: 9. CDR1 is SGHAT, CDR2 FQDESV, per germline (reference sequence). This CDR3 has 15 amino acids. The CDR3 is CASSFTGQGYDTQYF. The DNA of the CDR3 is TGTGCCAGCAGTTTCACGGGACAGGGGTACGATACGCAGTATTTT.

This clone was seen once. The J gene is TRBJ2-1, the V gene TRBV5-4; possible D gene TRBD2, 6 bases. The germline V gene has CDR1 SGHNT and CDR2 YYREEE (reference sequence). The CDR3 length is 17 residues. V shed 0 bases and J shed 0 bases, with 13 bases lying between them. The CDR3 region is CASSLDFGRGSYNEQFF. In DNA, the CDR3 is TGTGCCAGCAGCTTGGATTTCGGGAGAGGCTCCTACAATGAGCAGTTCTTC.

The CDR3 region has the DNA TGTGCCAGTAGTTCAAGCCGGGAAGTGGGCAATCAGCCCCAGCATTTT. Its protein is CASSSSREVGNQPQHF. The V gene is TRBV19, the J gene TRBJ1-5; no clear D gene. This CDR3 has 16 amino acids. Trimming cost V 5 bases and J 2 bases, with 16 bases left between them. The germline CDR1 and CDR2 sequences are LNHDA and SQIVND (reference sequence).

The sample holds one count of this clone. The genes are TRBV10-2 and TRBJ1-1, with D unresolved. V lost 3 bases, J lost 5 bases, and 16 bases lay in between. This CDR3 region has 15 residues. Germline CDR1 is WSHSY and CDR2 is SAAADI. The CDR3 DNA reads as TGCGCCAGCAGTGAAGCCCCCGGGTCCCTTACTGAAGCTTTCTTT. Protein sequence: CASSEAPGSLTEAFF.

A single count supports this clone. This rearrangement joins TRBV6-5 to TRBJ1-6, with a tentative D call TRBD1 (6 bases). CDR1 is MNHEY and CDR2 is SVGAGI in the germline V gene. The length of the CDR3 is 14 residues. V was shortened by 4 bases and J by 5 bases, with 9 bases between the two germline ends. The CDR3 bases are TGTGCCAGCAGTTCCACAGGGCATAATTCACCCCTCCACTTT. The encoded protein is CASSSTGHNSPLHF.

The CDR3 spells CASSEAGDRGYTF. CDR3 in DNA: TGTGCCAGCAGTGAAGCGGGGGATCGGGGCTACACCTTC. The chain recombines TRBV6-1 with TRBJ1-2; possibly TRBD1 for D (5 bases). The V end was cut by 0 bases, the J end by 8 bases, with 10 bases between. CDR1 and CDR2 from the germline V gene are MNHNS and SASEGT. This CDR3 spans 13 amino acids.

V usage is TRBV5-4 and J usage is TRBJ2-3; tentatively, D is TRBD1 or TRBD2 (5 bases each). Germline V lookup: CDR1 SGHNT, CDR2 YYREEE (reference sequence). The V end was cut by 0 bases, the J end by 10 bases, with 15 bases between. The CDR3 has 14 residues. The CDR3 loop reads CASSLVGPPTSQYF. The CDR3 DNA is TGTGCCAGCAGCTTGGTGGGACCGCCAACTTCGCAGTATTTT.

The V and J genes are TRBV5-3 and TRBJ2-5; D is possibly TRBD1 (6 bases). TRBV5-3 is labeled an ORF, and its function is uncertain. The CDR3 sequence is 18 residues long. Trimming took off 4 bases at V and 2 bases at J, with 24 bases between the two ends. CDR3 nucleotides: TGTGCCAGAAGCCTTCACTTACAGGGACCCGGGATTCAAGAGACCCAGTACTTC. Its translation: CARSLHLQGPGIQETQYF.

J is TRBJ2-2 and V is TRBV19; 11 nucleotides line up with TRBD2. The V and J ends lost 6 bases and 4 bases, in that order; junction bases with no gene match: 1. The CDR3 runs 14 residues. Per germline, CDR1 LNHDA and CDR2 SQIVND (reference sequence). CDR3 sequence (DNA): TGTGCCAGTAGAACTAGCGGGGGCACCGGGGAGCTGTTTTTT. Encoded protein: CASRTSGGTGELFF.

This clone was counted a single time. The J gene is TRBJ1-2, the V gene TRBV28; D remains unclear. V lost 8 bases to trimming and J lost 4 bases, with 17 bases between them. Germline V gene sequence: CDR1 MDHEN, CDR2 SYDVKM. CDR3 length equals 14 residues. The CDR3 spells CASGQPRVGYGYTF. In DNA form, the CDR3 reads TGTGCCAGCGGCCAGCCCCGGGTGGGCTATGGCTACACCTTC.

This sequence joins TRBV7-9 and TRBJ1-1; D is possibly TRBD1 (6 bases). The CDR3 has 12 residues. V was pared by 5 bases and J by 6 bases, with 10 bases between. CDR1 is SEHNR, CDR2 FQNEAQ, per germline (reference sequence). CDR3 region: CASSPRGPEAFF. Written as DNA, the CDR3 is TGTGCCAGCAGCCCCAGGGGTCCTGAAGCTTTCTTT.

This chain links TRBV10-3 with TRBJ1-4; no reliable D call. Germline V gives CDR1 ENHRY, CDR2 SYGVKD. This CDR3 comprises 12 residues. V dropped 0 bases and J dropped 8 bases, with 4 bases sitting between them. The CDR3 here is CAISESNEKLFF. CDR3 sequence (DNA): TGTGCCATCAGTGAGTCGAACGAAAAACTGTTTTTT.

This clone showed up just once. The rearrangement uses TRBV7-2 and TRBJ2-2; tentatively, D is TRBD1 or TRBD2 (5 bases each). V shed 5 bases and J shed 4 bases, with 8 bases lying between them. Germline CDR1 and CDR2: SGHTA and FQGNSA. The CDR3 extends over 13 amino acids. The chain's CDR3 is CASSEGSTGELFF. Written as DNA, the CDR3 is TGTGCCAGCAGCGAGGGGAGCACCGGGGAGCTGTTTTTT.